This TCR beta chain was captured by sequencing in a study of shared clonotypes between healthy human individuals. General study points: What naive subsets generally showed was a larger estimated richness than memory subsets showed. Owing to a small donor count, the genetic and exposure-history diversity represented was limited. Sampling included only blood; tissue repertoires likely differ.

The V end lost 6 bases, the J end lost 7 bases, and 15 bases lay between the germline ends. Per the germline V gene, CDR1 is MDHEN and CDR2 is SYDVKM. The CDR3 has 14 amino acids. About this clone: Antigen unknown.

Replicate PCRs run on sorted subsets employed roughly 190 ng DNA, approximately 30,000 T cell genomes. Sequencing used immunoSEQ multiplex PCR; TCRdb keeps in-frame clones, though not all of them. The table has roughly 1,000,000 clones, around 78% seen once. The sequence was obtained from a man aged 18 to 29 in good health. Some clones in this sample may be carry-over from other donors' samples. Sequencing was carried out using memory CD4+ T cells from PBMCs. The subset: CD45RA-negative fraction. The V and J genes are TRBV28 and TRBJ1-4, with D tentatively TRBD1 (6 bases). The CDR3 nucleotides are TGTGCCAGCAGAGGATCAGGGGTTACTGAAAAACTGTTTTTT. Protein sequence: CASRGSGVTEKLFF.